Listed below are T cell receptor beta chains from one sample, sequenced in a study of neurological immune-mediated disorders. TCRdb recomputed calls from the 5' RACE reads with MiXCR, one row per CDR3 protein. The sample comprises around 28,000 distinct CDR3 sequences, just over 6.5% of which are singletons, and more than 8.5% rests with the top ten. Material: PBMCs. The receptors were gathered from a woman aged 45-60 years in good health. CDR3s include the opening cysteine and the closing phenylalanine or tryptophan. The order of the fields is J gene, V gene, D gene, clone size, CDR3 protein, CDR3 DNA. A D gene is named only where the DNA matches it firmly. Not all rows give a size; the values are once, few, many and, for expanded clones, a class.

TRBJ2-5 TRBV7-2 - many CASSPSWGPQETQYF TGTGCCAGCAGCCCCTCGTGGGGGCCTCAAGAGACCCAGTACTTC
TRBJ2-3 TRBV24-1 TRBD2 many CATSDPGLATTDTQYF TGTGCCACCAGTGACCCCGGACTAGCGACCACAGATACGCAGTATTTT
TRBJ2-1 TRBV5-1 - many CASSLERTPNEQFF TGCGCCAGCAGCTTGGAACGGACCCCTAATGAGCAGTTCTTC
TRBJ1-2 TRBV24-1 - many CATSEGRYGYTF TGTGCCACCAGTGAGGGGAGGTATGGCTACACCTTC
TRBJ2-5 TRBV20-1 - many CSARDPTGGPPSQTQYF TGCAGTGCTAGAGATCCGACAGGAGGGCCACCTTCTCAGACCCAGTACTTC
TRBJ2-1 TRBV29-1 - many CSVEGRDIYNEQFF TGCAGCGTTGAAGGCCGGGACATATACAATGAGCAGTTCTTC
TRBJ2-5 TRBV5-1 TRBD2 many CASSSGTGGETQYF TGCGCCAGCAGCTCCGGGACGGGGGGAGAGACCCAGTACTTC
TRBJ1-1 TRBV20-1 TRBD1 few CSADGQGFFGMNTEAFF TGCAGTGCGGACGGACAGGGTTTTTTTGGAATGAACACTGAAGCTTTCTTT
TRBJ2-7 TRBV5-6 TRBD1 many CASSSTGVHYEQYF TGTGCCAGCAGCTCGACAGGGGTACATTACGAGCAGTACTTC
TRBJ1-5 TRBV28 - many CASSSAFADSNQPQHF TGTGCCAGCAGCTCCGCCTTCGCGGATAGCAATCAGCCCCAGCATTTT
TRBJ1-1 TRBV20-1 - many CSASKPMMNTEAFF TGCAGTGCTTCTAAACCGATGATGAACACTGAAGCTTTCTTT
TRBJ1-1 TRBV5-1 - many CASSLTGRTEAFF TGCGCCAGCAGCTTGACAGGGCGCACTGAAGCTTTCTTT
TRBJ1-6 TRBV27 - many CASSRAGVYNSPLHF TGTGCCAGCAGTCGGGCGGGGGTATATAATTCACCCCTCCACTTT
TRBJ2-7 TRBV30 TRBD1 - CACRGQGYEQYF TGTGCCTGCAGAGGACAGGGCTACGAGCAGTACTTC
TRBJ1-5 TRBV6-5 - many CASKVREYSNQPQHF TGTGCCAGCAAAGTGAGGGAGTATAGCAATCAGCCCCAGCATTTT
TRBJ1-1 TRBV20-1 - many CSARDSEGPTEAFF TGCAGTGCTAGAGATTCGGAGGGGCCCACTGAAGCTTTCTTT
TRBJ1-1 TRBV11-2 - many CASSLDRILNTEAFF TGTGCCAGCAGCTTAGATAGGATACTGAACACTGAAGCTTTCTTT
TRBJ2-7 TRBV20-1 TRBD2 many CSATPTSGSLDEQYF TGCAGTGCTACCCCCACTAGCGGGAGTCTCGACGAGCAGTACTTC
TRBJ2-7 TRBV25-1 TRBD1 many CASSDRQGLSYEQYF TGTGCCAGCAGTGATAGACAGGGGCTAAGCTACGAGCAGTACTTC
TRBJ1-1 TRBV20-1 - many CSASPLTGNTEAFF TGCAGTGCTAGCCCCCTTACAGGGAACACTGAAGCTTTCTTT
TRBJ2-6 TRBV5-1 - many CASSLKSAGRGGANVLTF TGCGCCAGCAGCTTAAAGTCTGCGGGGCGCGGTGGGGCCAACGTCCTGACTTTC
TRBJ2-5 TRBV4-1 - many CASSQDPGRGETQYF TGCGCCAGCAGCCAAGATCCCGGCAGGGGAGAGACCCAGTACTTC
TRBJ1-2 TRBV7-2 - many CASSLVGPYGYTF TGTGCCAGCAGCTTAGTGGGACCCTATGGCTACACCTTC
TRBJ1-5 TRBV20-1 - medium-sized CSARNPGRAKNQPQHF TGCAGTGCTAGAAATCCAGGCCGAGCTAAGAATCAGCCCCAGCATTTT
TRBJ1-1 TRBV18 TRBD1 many CASSIRDRVVNTEAFF TGTGCCAGCTCAATCCGGGACAGGGTGGTGAACACTGAAGCTTTCTTT
TRBJ2-7 TRBV27 - many CASSRSTGIYEQYF TGTGCCAGTTCACGGTCGACAGGAATCTACGAGCAGTACTTC
TRBJ2-7 TRBV20-1 TRBD2 many CSADGYVGTKNYEQYF TGCAGTGCTGATGGCTACGTGGGGACTAAAAACTACGAGCAGTACTTC
TRBJ2-3 TRBV28 - many CASIGLGGVRDTQYF TGTGCCAGCATCGGGTTGGGCGGGGTTAGGGATACGCAGTATTTT
TRBJ2-2 TRBV5-6 TRBD2 many CASSILAGAARRNTGELFF TGTGCCAGCAGCATACTAGCGGGGGCGGCTCGGAGGAACACCGGGGAGCTGTTTTTT
TRBJ1-4 TRBV18 TRBD1 many CASSPRDSNEKLFF TGTGCCAGCTCACCACGGGACAGTAATGAAAAACTGTTTTTT
TRBJ1-1 TRBV20-1 - many CSARPLQVLKAFF TGCAGTGCTAGACCTTTACAGGTCTTAAAAGCTTTCTTT
TRBJ2-2 TRBV10-3 TRBD1 many CAISESAGGFGELFF TGTGCCATCAGTGAGTCGGCAGGGGGCTTCGGGGAGCTGTTTTTT
TRBJ1-3 TRBV2 - many CASGSSPGAGNTIYF TGTGCCAGCGGCTCAAGCCCAGGGGCCGGAAACACCATATATTTT
TRBJ2-7 TRBV5-8 - many CASSLASTGASSYEQYF TGTGCCAGCAGCTTGGCCAGTACTGGCGCGAGCTCCTACGAGCAGTACTTC
TRBJ2-5 TRBV20-1 TRBD2 few CSARHYTSGGLETQYF TGCAGTGCTAGGCACTATACTAGCGGGGGGCTAGAGACCCAGTACTTC
TRBJ2-2 TRBV20-1 TRBD2 many CSARAPGEGRTGELFF TGCAGTGCTAGAGCTCCGGGGGAGGGCCGCACCGGGGAGCTGTTTTTT
TRBJ1-5 TRBV6-1 - many CASSVETDQPQHF TGTGCCAGCAGTGTAGAGACAGACCAGCCCCAGCATTTT
TRBJ2-3 TRBV7-9 - - CASSLALDSDTQYF TGTGCCAGCAGCTTAGCACTGGACAGTGATACGCAGTATTTT
TRBJ1-1 TRBV28 - many CASSSLITEAFF TGTGCCAGCAGTTCCCTTATCACTGAAGCTTTCTTT
TRBJ2-2 TRBV10-1 - many CASREGNTGELFF TGCGCCAGCAGGGAGGGTAATACCGGGGAGCTGTTTTTT
TRBJ2-7 TRBV20-1 TRBD1 many CSARDGGRGTGDYEQYF TGCAGTGCTAGAGATGGGGGTCGAGGGACAGGGGACTACGAGCAGTACTTC
TRBJ2-1 TRBV7-3 - many CASSFGDGVSYNEQFF TGTGCCAGCAGCTTTGGGGACGGAGTCTCCTACAATGAGCAGTTCTTC
TRBJ2-3 TRBV5-6 - many CASSSPGLSGDTQYF TGTGCCAGCAGCTCCCCGGGTCTCTCGGGGGATACGCAGTATTTT
TRBJ2-3 TRBV7-8 TRBD2 many CASSWRPTSGRSTDTQYF TGTGCCAGCAGCTGGAGGCCGACTAGCGGGAGAAGCACAGATACGCAGTATTTT
TRBJ2-4 TRBV6-2/TRBV6-3 TRBD2 many CASSQREPKAKNIQYF TGTGCCAGCAGTCAGCGGGAGCCCAAAGCCAAAAACATTCAGTACTTC